This TCR beta chain was identified in a study of blood T cell repertoires in COVID-19. Sequencing was performed with immunoSEQ multiplex PCR; in TCRdb, only in-frame clones are kept and a portion is missing. Of around 290,000 clones listed, more than 75% are singletons. Sample: PBMCs or T cells enriched from blood (not recorded which). The receptor was isolated from a woman younger than 35 who had recovered from COVID-19.

The DNA of the CDR3 is TGTGCCAGCAGCTCGGGGACTAGCGGGGGGGCCGACCAAGAGACCCAGTACTTC. Its protein is CASSSGTSGGADQETQYF. The gene calls are TRBV9 and TRBJ2-5, with TRBD2 matching 16 bases. Trimming removed 4 bases from V and 0 bases from J; junction bases left unmatched: 6. The CDR3 contains 18 residues. Germline V CDR1 and CDR2: SGDLS, YYNGEE.